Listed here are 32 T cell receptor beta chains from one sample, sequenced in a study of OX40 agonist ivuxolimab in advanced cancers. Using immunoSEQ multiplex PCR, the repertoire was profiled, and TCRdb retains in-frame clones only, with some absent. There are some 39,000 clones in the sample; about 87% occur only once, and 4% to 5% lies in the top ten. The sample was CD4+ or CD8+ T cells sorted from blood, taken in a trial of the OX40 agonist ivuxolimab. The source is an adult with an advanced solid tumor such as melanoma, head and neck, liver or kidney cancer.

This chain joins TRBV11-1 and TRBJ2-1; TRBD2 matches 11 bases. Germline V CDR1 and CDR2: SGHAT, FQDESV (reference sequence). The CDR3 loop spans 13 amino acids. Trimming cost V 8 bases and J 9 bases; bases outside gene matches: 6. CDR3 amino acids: CASAGTSGTEQFF. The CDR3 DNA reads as TGTGCCAGCGCCGGGACTAGCGGTACTGAGCAGTTCTTC. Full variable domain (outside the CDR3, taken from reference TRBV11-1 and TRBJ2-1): EAEVAQSPRYKITEKSQAVAFWCDPISGHATLYWYRQILGQGPELLVQFQDESVVDDSQLPKDRFSAERLKGVDSTLKIQPAELGDSAMYLCASAGTSGTEQFFGPGTRLTVL.

DNA of the CDR3: TGTGCCAGCAGTTCCCTCGGGACAGGGGTTGATGAGCAGTTCTTC. Translation: CASSSLGTGVDEQFF. The J gene is TRBJ2-1, the V gene TRBV28, with TRBD1 matching over 10 bases. Per germline, CDR1 MDHEN and CDR2 SYDVKM. This CDR3 is 15 amino acids long. The trim removed 4 bases at V and 8 bases at J, leaving 8 bases unmatched.

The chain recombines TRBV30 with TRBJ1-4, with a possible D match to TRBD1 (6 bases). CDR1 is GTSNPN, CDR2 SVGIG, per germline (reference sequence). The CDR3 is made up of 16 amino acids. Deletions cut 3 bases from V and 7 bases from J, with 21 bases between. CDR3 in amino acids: CAWRGGPKPRSEKLFF. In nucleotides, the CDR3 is TGTGCCTGGAGAGGGGGACCAAAACCGAGGAGTGAAAAACTGTTTTTT.

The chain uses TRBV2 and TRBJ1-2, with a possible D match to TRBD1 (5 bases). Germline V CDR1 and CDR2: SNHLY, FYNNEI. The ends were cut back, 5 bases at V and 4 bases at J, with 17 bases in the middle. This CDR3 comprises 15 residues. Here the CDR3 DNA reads TGTGCCAGCAGTAATACGCAGGGTGGGGGCTATGGCTACACCTTC. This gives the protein CASSNTQGGGYGYTF.

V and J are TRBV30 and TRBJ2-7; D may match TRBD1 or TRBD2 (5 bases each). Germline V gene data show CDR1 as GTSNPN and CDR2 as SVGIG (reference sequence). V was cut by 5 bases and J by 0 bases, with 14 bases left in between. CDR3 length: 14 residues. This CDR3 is CAWGAEVSSYEQYF. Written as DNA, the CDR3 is TGTGCCTGGGGGGCGGAGGTAAGCTCCTACGAGCAGTACTTC.

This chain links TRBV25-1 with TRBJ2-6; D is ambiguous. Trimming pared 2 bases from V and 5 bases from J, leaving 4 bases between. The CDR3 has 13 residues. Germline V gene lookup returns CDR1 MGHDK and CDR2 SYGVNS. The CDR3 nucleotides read TGTGCCAGCAGTGAACTTAGGGCCAACGTCCTGACTTTC. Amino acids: CASSELRANVLTF.

CDR3 sequence (DNA): TGTGCCAGCAGCCAAAATCCCTACGAGCAGTACTTC. Protein sequence: CASSQNPYEQYF. The rearrangement links TRBV14 to TRBJ2-7; D unclear. V was pared by 2 bases and J by 2 bases, with 4 bases between. Germline assignment: CDR1 SGHDN and CDR2 FVKESK. The CDR3 spans 12 residues.

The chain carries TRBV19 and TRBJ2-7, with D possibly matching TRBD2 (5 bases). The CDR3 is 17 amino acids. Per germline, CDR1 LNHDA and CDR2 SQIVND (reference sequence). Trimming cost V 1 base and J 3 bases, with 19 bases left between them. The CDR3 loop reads CASSIAHGLGRRYEQYF. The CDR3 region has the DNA TGTGCCAGTAGTATAGCACACGGACTGGGCAGACGCTACGAGCAGTACTTC.

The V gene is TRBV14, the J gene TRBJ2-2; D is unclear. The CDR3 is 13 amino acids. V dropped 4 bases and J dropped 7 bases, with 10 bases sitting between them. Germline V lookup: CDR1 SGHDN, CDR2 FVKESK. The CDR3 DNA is TGTGCCAGCAGCCTAAGCGCTGTCGGGGAGCTGTTTTTT. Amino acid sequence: CASSLSAVGELFF. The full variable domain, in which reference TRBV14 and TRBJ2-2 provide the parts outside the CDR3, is EAGVTQFPSHSVIEKGQTVTLRCDPISGHDNLYWYRRVMGKEIKFLLHFVKESKQDESGMPNNRFLAERTGGTYSTLKVQPAELEDSGVYFCASSLSAVGELFFGEGSRLTVL.

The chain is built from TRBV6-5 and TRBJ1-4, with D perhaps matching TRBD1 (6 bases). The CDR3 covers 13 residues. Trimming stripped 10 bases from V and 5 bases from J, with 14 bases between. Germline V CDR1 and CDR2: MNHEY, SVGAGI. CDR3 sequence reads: CAIAQGLNEKLFF. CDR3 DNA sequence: TGTGCCATAGCACAGGGTCTAAATGAAAAACTGTTTTTT.

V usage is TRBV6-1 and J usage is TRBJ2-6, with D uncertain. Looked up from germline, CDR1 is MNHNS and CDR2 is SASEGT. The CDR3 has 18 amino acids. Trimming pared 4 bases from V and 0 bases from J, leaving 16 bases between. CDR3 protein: CASSARSSGASGANVLTF. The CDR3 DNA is TGTGCCAGCAGTGCAAGGAGTTCAGGTGCCTCTGGGGCCAACGTCCTGACTTTC.

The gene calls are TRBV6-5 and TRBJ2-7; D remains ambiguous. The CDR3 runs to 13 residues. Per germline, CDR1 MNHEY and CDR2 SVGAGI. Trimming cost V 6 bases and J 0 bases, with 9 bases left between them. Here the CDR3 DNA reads TGTGCCAGCAGCCCGTCGAGCTCCTACGAGCAGTACTTC. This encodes CASSPSSSYEQYF.

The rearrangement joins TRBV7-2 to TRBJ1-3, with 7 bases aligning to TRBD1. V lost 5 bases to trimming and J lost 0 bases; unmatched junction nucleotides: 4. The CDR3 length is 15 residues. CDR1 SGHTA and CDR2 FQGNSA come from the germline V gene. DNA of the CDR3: TGTGCCAGCAGCCCCGGGACAGCCTCTGGAAACACCATATATTTT. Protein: CASSPGTASGNTIYF. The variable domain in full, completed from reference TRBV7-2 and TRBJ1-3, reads GAGVSQSPSNKVTEKGKDVELRCDPISGHTALYWYRQSLGQGLEFLIYFQGNSAPDKSGLPSDRFSAERTGGSVSTLTIQRTQQEDSAVYLCASSPGTASGNTIYFGEGSWLTVV.

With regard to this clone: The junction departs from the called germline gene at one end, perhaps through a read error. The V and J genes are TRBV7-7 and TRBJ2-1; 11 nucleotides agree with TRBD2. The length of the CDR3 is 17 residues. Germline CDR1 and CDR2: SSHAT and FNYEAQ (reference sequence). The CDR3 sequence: CASSLAPGTSGNNEQFF. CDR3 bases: TGTGCTAGCAGCTTAGCACCCGGGACTAGCGGAAACAATGAGCAGTTCTTC.

CDR3 in DNA: TGTGCCAGCAGCCAAAACTTTCTAGCGGGAAAATATGAAGAGACCCAGTACTTC. Translated: CASSQNFLAGKYEETQYF. The rearrangement joins TRBV5-8 to TRBJ2-5; 9 bases fit TRBD2. Losses at the gene ends were 4 bases for V and 3 bases for J; bases not matched to a gene: 16. This CDR3 has 18 amino acids. Per germline, CDR1 SGHTS and CDR2 YDEGEE.

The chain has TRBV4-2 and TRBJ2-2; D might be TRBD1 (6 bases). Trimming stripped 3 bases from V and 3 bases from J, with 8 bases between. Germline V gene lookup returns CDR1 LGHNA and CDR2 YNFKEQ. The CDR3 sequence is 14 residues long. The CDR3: CASSQGAHTGELFF. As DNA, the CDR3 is TGTGCCAGCAGCCAGGGGGCCCACACCGGGGAGCTGTTTTTT.

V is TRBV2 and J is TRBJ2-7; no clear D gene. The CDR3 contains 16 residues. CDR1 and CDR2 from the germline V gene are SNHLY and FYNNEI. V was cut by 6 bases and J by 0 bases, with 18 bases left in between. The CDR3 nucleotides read TGTGCCAGCAGAGACGACCGTATTCCCAGCTCCTACGAGCAGTACTTC. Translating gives CASRDDRIPSSYEQYF.

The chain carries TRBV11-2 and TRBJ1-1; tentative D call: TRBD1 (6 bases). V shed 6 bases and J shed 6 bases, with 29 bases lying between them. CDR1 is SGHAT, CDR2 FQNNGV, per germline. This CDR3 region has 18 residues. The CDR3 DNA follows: TGTGCCAGCAGTCTCAAAGCCGGGGGCCGGTTTCTCATGCCTGAAGCTTTCTTT. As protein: CASSLKAGGRFLMPEAFF.

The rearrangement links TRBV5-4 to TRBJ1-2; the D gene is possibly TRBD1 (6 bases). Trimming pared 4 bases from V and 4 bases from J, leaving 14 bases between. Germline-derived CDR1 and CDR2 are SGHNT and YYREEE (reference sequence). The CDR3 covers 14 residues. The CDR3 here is CASSGNREGYGYTF. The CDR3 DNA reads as TGTGCCAGCAGCGGCAACAGGGAGGGCTATGGCTACACCTTC.

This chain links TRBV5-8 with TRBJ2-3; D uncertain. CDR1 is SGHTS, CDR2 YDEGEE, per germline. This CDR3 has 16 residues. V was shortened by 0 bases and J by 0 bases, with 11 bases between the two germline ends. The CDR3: CASSLVGNPSTDTQYF. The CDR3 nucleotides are TGTGCCAGCAGCTTGGTTGGTAATCCGAGCACAGATACGCAGTATTTT.

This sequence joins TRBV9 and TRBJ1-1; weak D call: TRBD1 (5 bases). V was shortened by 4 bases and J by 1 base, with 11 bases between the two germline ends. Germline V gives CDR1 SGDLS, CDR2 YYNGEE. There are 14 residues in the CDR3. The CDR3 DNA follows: TGTGCCAGCAGCTTAACGGGGCGGAACACTGAAGCTTTCTTT. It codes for CASSLTGRNTEAFF.

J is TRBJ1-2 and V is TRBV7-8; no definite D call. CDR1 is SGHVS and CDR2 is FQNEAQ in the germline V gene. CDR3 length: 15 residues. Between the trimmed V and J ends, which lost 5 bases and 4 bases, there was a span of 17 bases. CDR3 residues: CASSPLRQAGYGYTF. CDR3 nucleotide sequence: TGTGCCAGCAGCCCGCTGCGGCAGGCGGGCTATGGCTACACCTTC. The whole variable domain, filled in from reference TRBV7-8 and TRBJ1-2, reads GAGVSQSPRYKVAKRGQDVALRCDPISGHVSLFWYQQALGQGPEFLTYFQNEAQLDKSGLPSDRFFAERPEGSVSTLKIQRTQQEDSAVYLCASSPLRQAGYGYTFGSGTRLTVV.

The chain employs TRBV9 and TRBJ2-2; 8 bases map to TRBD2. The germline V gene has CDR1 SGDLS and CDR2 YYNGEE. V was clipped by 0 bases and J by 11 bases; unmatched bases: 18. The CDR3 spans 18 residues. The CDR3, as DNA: TGTGCCAGCAGCGTAGTTCCCATCTTCAGCGGGAGTCTAGGAGAGCTGTTTTTT. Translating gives CASSVVPIFSGSLGELFF. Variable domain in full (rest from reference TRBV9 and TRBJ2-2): DSGVTQTPKHLITATGQRVTLRCSPRSGDLSVYWYQQSLDQGLQFLIQYYNGEERAKGNILERFSAQQFPDLHSELNLSSLELGDSALYFCASSVVPIFSGSLGELFFGEGSRLTVL.

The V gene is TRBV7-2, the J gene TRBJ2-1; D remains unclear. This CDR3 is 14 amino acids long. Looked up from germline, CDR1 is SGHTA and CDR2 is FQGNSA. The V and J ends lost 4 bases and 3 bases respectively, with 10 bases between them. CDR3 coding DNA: TGTGCCAGCAGCTCCAACCGGGTCTACAATGAGCAGTTCTTC. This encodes CASSSNRVYNEQFF.

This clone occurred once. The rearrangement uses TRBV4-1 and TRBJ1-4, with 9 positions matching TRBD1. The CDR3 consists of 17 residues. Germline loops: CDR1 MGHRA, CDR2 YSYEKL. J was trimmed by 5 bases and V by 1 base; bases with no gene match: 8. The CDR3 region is CASSQVGQGKLNEKLFF. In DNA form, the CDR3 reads TGCGCCAGCAGCCAAGTTGGACAGGGGAAACTGAATGAAAAACTGTTTTTT.

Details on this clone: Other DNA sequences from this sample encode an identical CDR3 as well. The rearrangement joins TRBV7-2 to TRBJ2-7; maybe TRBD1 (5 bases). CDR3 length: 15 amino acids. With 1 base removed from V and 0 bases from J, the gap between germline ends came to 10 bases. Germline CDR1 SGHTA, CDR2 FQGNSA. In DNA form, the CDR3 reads TGTGCCAGCAGCTTAGGACAGCCCCCCTCCTACGAGCAGTACTTC. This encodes CASSLGQPPSYEQYF.

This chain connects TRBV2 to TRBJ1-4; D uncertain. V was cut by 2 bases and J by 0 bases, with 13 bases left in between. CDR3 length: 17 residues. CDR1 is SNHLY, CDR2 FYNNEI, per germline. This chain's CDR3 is CASSELRVRTTNEKLFF. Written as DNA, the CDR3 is TGTGCCAGCAGTGAACTACGGGTGCGGACAACTAATGAAAAACTGTTTTTT.

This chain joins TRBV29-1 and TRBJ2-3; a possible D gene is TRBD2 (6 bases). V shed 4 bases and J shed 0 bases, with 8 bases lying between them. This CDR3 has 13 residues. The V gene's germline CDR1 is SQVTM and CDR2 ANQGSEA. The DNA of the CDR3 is TGCAGCGTTGGGAGGGGTAGCACAGATACGCAGTATTTT. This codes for CSVGRGSTDTQYF.

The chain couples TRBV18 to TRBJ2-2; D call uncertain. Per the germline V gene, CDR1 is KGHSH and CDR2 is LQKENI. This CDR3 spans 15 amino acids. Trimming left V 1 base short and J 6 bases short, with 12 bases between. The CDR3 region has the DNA TGTGCCAGCTCACCACGTGCAGGATGGCCCGGGGAGCTGTTTTTT. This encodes CASSPRAGWPGELFF. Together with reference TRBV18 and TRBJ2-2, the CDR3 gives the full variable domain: NAGVMQNPRHLVRRRGQEARLRCSPMKGHSHVYWYRQLPEEGLKFMVYLQKENIIDESGMPKERFSAEFPKEGPSILRIQQVVRGDSAAYFCASSPRAGWPGELFFGEGSRLTVL.

The CDR3 nucleotides are TGTGCCAGCTCACCGGCTGGACTAGCGGCTGGCACAGATACGCAGTATTTT. Amino acid sequence: CASSPAGLAAGTDTQYF. This rearrangement joins TRBV18 to TRBJ2-3; 10 bases align to TRBD2. V gave up 3 bases and J gave up 1 base; unmatched junction bases: 7. The CDR3 covers 17 residues. Germline loops: CDR1 KGHSH, CDR2 LQKENI.

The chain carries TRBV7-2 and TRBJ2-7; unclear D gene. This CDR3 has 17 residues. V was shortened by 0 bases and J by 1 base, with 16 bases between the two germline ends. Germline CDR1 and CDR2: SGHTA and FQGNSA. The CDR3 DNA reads TGTGCCAGCAGCTTAGCGGCCCGGCTGACAAGGTCCTACGAGCAGTACTTC. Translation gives CASSLAARLTRSYEQYF.

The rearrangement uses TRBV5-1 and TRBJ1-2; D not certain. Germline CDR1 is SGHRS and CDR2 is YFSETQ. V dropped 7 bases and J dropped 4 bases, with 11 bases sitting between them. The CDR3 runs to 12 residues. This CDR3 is CASRNPGYGYTF. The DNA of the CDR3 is TGCGCCAGCCGGAACCCAGGCTATGGCTACACCTTC.